This T cell receptor (beta chain) came from a study of blood T cell repertoires in COVID-19. Measured with immunoSEQ multiplex PCR; TCRdb has only the in-frame clones, and not every one. The sample includes 100,000 to 150,000 clones, 85% of them seen just once. The length of the CDR3 is 15 residues. Germline V lookup: CDR1 SGHTA, CDR2 FQGNSA. Trimming took off 5 bases at V and 2 bases at J, with 13 bases between the two ends. The source of this sequence is a woman older than 75 with COVID-19, enrolled during active disease. Sequences were obtained from peripheral blood. The rearrangement links TRBV7-2 to TRBJ1-5, with D tentatively TRBD1 (5 bases). CDR3 sequence (DNA): TGTGCCAGCAGCGCAGGCGGGGACCGCAATCAGCCCCAGCATTTT. Translation: CASSAGGDRNQPQHF.